This TCR beta chain was captured in a study of T cells in narcolepsy. Study information: Patients with NT1 or NT2 and healthy control donors were enrolled.

Clones were sequenced by immunoSEQ multiplex PCR, and TCRdb holds only the in-frame ones, with some missing. Here the sample spans 36,000 or so clones, about 85% being singletons. Note on this clone: What it recognizes is unknown.

General study findings and limits: No autoreactive T cell clone sequences appeared in some memory CD4+ repertoires. Same-patient CSF and blood CD4+ T cell clonotypes included HCRT-specific and TRIB2-specific autoreactive ones.

This receptor was obtained from a human donor with narcolepsy. The sequencing sample was made of CD45RA- memory CD4+ T cells from PBMCs.

The CDR3 region is CASSRDRGPTDTQYF. The CDR3 region has the DNA TGCGCCAGCAGCCGGGACAGGGGTCCCACAGATACGCAGTATTTT. This sequence joins TRBV5-1 and TRBJ2-3, with 10 bases fitting TRBD1. The length of the CDR3 is 15 residues. The germline V gene encodes CDR1 SGHRS and CDR2 YFSETQ. Trimming removed 4 bases from V and 2 bases from J; junction bases left unmatched: 4.